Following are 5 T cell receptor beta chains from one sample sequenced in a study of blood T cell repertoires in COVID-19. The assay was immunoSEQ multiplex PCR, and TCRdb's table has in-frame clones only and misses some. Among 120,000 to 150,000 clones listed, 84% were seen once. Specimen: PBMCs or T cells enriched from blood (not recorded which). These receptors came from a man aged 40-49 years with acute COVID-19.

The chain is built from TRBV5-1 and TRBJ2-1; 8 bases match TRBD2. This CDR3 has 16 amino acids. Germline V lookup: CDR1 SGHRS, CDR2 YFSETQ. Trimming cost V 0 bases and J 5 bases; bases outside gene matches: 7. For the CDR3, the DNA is TGCGCCAGCAGCTTGGGTCCGGGACTAGGACACAATGAGCAGTTCTTC. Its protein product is CASSLGPGLGHNEQFF.

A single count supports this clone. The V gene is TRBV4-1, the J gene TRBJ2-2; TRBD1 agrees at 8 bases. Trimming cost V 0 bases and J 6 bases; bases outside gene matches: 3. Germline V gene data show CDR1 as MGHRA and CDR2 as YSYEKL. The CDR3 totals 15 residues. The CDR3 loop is CASSQDPGGPGELFF. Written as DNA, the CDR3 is TGCGCCAGCAGCCAAGACCCAGGGGGCCCCGGGGAGCTGTTTTTT.

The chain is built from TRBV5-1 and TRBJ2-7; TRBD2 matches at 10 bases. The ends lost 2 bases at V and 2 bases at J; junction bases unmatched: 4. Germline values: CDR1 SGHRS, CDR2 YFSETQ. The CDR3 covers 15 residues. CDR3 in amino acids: CASSFTSGATYEQYF. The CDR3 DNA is TGCGCCAGCAGCTTTACTAGCGGGGCGACCTACGAGCAGTACTTC. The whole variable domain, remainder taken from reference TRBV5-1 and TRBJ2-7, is KAGVTQTPRYLIKTRGQQVTLSCSPISGHRSVSWYQQTPGQGLQFLFEYFSETQRNKGNFPGRFSGRQFSNSRSEMNVSTLELGDSALYLCASSFTSGATYEQYFGPGTRLTVT.

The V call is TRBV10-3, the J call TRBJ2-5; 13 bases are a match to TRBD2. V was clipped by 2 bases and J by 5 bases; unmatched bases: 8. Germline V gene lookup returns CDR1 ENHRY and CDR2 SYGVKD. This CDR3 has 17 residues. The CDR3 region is CAISEPGLAGDGETQYF. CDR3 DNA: TGTGCCATCAGTGAGCCAGGACTAGCGGGAGATGGGGAGACCCAGTACTTC.

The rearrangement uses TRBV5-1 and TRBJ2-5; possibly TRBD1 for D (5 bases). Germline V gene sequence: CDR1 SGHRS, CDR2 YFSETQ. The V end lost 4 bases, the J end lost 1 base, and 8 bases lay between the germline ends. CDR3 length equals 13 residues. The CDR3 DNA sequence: TGCGCCAGCAGCCAGGGTTTCCAAGAGACCCAGTACTTC. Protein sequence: CASSQGFQETQYF.